The clone carrying this TCR beta chain occurred a few times. The antigen is undetermined. The sample belongs to a study of T cells in Graves' hyperthyroidism and ophthalmopathy. Points from the study as a whole: Prediction of ophthalmopathy progression came a median approximately 7 months pre-onset. Blood held most thyroid clonotypes expanded above 0.001 frequency. Stable hyperthyroidism was separated from ophthalmopathy by a model based on 13 V-J features.

Diagnoses used clinical symptoms, serum thyroxine and TRAb, thyroid ultrasound and orbital computed tomography. TCR beta CDR3 sequences were amplified from RNA transcripts. HTBI primers were the set used in a first-round RT-PCR of the TCR CDR3. In TCRdb, the multiplex PCR reads were re-called with MiXCR into one record per CDR3 protein. The data show under 550,000 distinct CDR3 sequences, 20% seen once. The clonotype comes from a man between 40 and 49 years old with Graves' ophthalmopathy. The sample was blood.

CDR3 bases: TGTGCCAGCAGTTTATCGCTATTACCGGGGGCAACCTACGAGCAGTACTTC. This codes for CASSLSLLPGATYEQYF. The chain uses TRBV27 and TRBJ2-7; possibly TRBD1 or TRBD2 for D (6 bases each). Germline lookup yields CDR1 MNHEY and CDR2 SMNVEV (reference sequence). The V gene lost 0 bases and the J gene lost 2 bases, with 17 bases spanning the gap. The CDR3 is made up of 17 amino acids.